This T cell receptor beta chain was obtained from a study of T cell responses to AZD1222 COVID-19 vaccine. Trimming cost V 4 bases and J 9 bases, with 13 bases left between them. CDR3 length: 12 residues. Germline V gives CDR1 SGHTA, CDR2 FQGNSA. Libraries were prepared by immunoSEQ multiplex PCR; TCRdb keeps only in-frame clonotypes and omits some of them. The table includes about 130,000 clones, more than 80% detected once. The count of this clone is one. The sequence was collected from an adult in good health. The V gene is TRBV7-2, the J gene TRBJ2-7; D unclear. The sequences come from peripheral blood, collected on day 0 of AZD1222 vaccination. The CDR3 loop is CASSSLRTLQYF. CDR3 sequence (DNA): TGTGCCAGCAGCTCCCTTAGAACACTGCAGTACTTC.